The sequence of this T cell receptor (beta chain) was determined in a study of T cell responses to AZD1222 COVID-19 vaccine. Study details: Pooled together were second doses at about 4 or about 12 weeks.

General study results and limits: CD4 TCRs covered the whole spike, strongest at regions 160-218 and 743-854. Within unmutated variant regions lay the reported targets of nearly half of spike-specific TCRs. Spike-specific TCR breadth and depth rose after two AZD1222 doses.

Libraries were prepared by immunoSEQ multiplex PCR; TCRdb keeps only in-frame clonotypes and omits some of them. The sample shows 150,000 to 200,000 clones, 90% of them seen only once. A word on this clone: The antigen is not known.

Germline assignment: CDR1 SEHNR and CDR2 FQNEAQ (reference sequence). The CDR3 loop spans 16 amino acids. Deletions cut 3 bases from V and 4 bases from J, with 13 bases between. The origin of this receptor is an adult in good health. The chain employs TRBV7-9 and TRBJ1-6; D might be TRBD1 (5 bases). The input for sequencing was peripheral blood, taken on day 0 of AZD1222 vaccination. The CDR3 here is CASSLGRGGYNSPLHF. For the CDR3, the DNA is TGTGCCAGCAGCTTGGGCCGGGGGGGATATAATTCACCCCTCCACTTT.